These 8 T cell receptor beta chains share one sample of origin, sequenced in a study of cytomegalovirus exposure and HLA in healthy donors. Primers: 60 Vbeta forward and 13 Jbeta reverse. Clones were read by immunoSEQ multiplex PCR, and TCRdb kept only the in-frame ones, dropping some. The sample includes about 130,000 clones, over 75% of them seen just once. Material: PBMCs. These receptors were collected from a boy under 18 in good health and CMV-seronegative.

The rearrangement joins TRBV5-6 to TRBJ1-2; D is perhaps TRBD1 (5 bases). The V gene's germline CDR1 is SGHDT and CDR2 YYEEEE. Trimming removed 3 bases from V and 2 bases from J, with 14 bases in between. CDR3 length: 15 amino acids. CDR3 protein: CASSSGLQVNYGYTF. The CDR3 DNA is TGTGCCAGCAGCTCGGGACTACAGGTGAACTATGGCTACACCTTC.

The chain carries TRBV7-9 and TRBJ2-3, with a possible D match to TRBD1 (7 bases). The germline V gene has CDR1 SEHNR and CDR2 FQNEAQ (reference sequence). The length of the CDR3 is 16 residues. V shed 0 bases and J shed 5 bases, with 15 bases lying between them. The CDR3 is CASSLASGGRGDTQYF. The CDR3 nucleotides read TGTGCCAGCAGCTTAGCCTCAGGGGGGCGAGGAGATACGCAGTATTTT.

This rearrangement joins TRBV23-1 to TRBJ2-7, with TRBD1 matching 9 bases. TRBV23-1 is an ORF, with its function uncertain. V lost 1 base to trimming and J lost 4 bases; unmatched junction nucleotides: 8. The CDR3 is 16 residues long. This CDR3 reads CASSQLIGQGTYEQYF. Here the CDR3 DNA reads TGCGCCAGCAGTCAATTAATAGGACAGGGGACGTACGAGCAGTACTTC.

CDR3 sequence: CASSEYGRGNEQFF. CDR3 DNA: TGTGCCAGCAGTGAATATGGACGCGGGAATGAGCAGTTCTTC. The chain joins TRBV25-1 to TRBJ2-1; D possibly corresponds to TRBD2 (5 bases). Germline lookup yields CDR1 MGHDK and CDR2 SYGVNS. The CDR3 spans 14 residues. The germline V and J ends were trimmed by 0 bases and 7 bases, with 10 bases remaining between them.

The gene calls are TRBV9 and TRBJ1-2; 9 bases line up with TRBD1. Germline trimming cut 0 bases from V and 8 bases from J; bases unmatched to any gene: 11. The CDR3 has 16 residues. The germline V gene has CDR1 SGDLS and CDR2 YYNGEE. For the CDR3, the DNA is TGTGCCAGCAGCGTAGGACCCCGGGACAGGGCTTTAGGCTACACCTTC. Translated, it gives CASSVGPRDRALGYTF.

The chain couples TRBV9 to TRBJ2-7, with 8 bases fitting TRBD2. The germline V gene has CDR1 SGDLS and CDR2 YYNGEE. The length of the CDR3 is 13 residues. V lost 4 bases and J lost 5; bases outside the gene matches: 5. This chain's CDR3 is CASSRGGPHEQYF. DNA of the CDR3: TGTGCCAGCAGCCGGGGGGGCCCCCACGAGCAGTACTTC.

The J gene is TRBJ2-1, the V gene TRBV6-5, with D possibly being TRBD1 (6 bases). The CDR3 has 12 residues. CDR1 is MNHEY and CDR2 is SVGAGI in the germline V gene. Trimming removed 6 bases at V and 12 bases at J, with 15 bases between. The CDR3 reads CASRQGTSPQFF. Here the CDR3 DNA reads TGTGCCAGCAGACAGGGAACCTCCCCGCAGTTCTTC.

The chain recombines TRBV6-6 with TRBJ2-7; 9 bases agree with TRBD1. The CDR3 spans 15 residues. V lost 5 bases, J lost 6 bases, and 11 bases stayed unmatched. CDR1 and CDR2 (germline): MNHNY, SVGAGI (reference sequence). The CDR3: CASSPYLGQGSEQYF. The CDR3 DNA sequence: TGTGCCAGCAGTCCATACCTGGGACAGGGATCCGAGCAGTACTTC.